This is a list of T cell receptor beta chains from one sample in a study of PD-L1 blockade in urothelial cancer. Using immunoSEQ multiplex PCR, the repertoire was profiled, and TCRdb retains in-frame clones only, with some absent. The sample has approximately 88,000 clones; around 83% are singletons. The input for sequencing was PBMCs, taken around atezolizumab (anti-PD-L1) treatment. The receptors come from a man between 60 and 70 years old with urothelial cancer. The CDR3 runs from the conserved cysteine through the conserved F or W. The D gene is left open where the match is weak. Expanded clones get a size class; other rows say once, few or many, or leave the size out.

abundance: few; j_gene: TRBJ2-7; d_gene: NA; v_gene: TRBV5-4; CDR3nt: TGTGCCAGCAGCTCCTACGACTACGAGCAGTACTTC; CDR3aa: CASSSYDYEQYF
abundance: NA; j_gene: TRBJ1-5; d_gene: NA; v_gene: TRBV5-5; CDR3nt: TGTGCCAGCAGCTTAGAGACAGTACGGAATGGCAATCAGCCCCAGCATTTT; CDR3aa: CASSLETVRNGNQPQHF
abundance: NA; j_gene: TRBJ2-1; d_gene: TRBD2; v_gene: TRBV27; CDR3nt: TGTGCCACTCGGAGGGCGGGAGGTCCCAATGAGCAGTTCTTC; CDR3aa: CATRRAGGPNEQFF
abundance: NA; j_gene: TRBJ1-6; d_gene: NA; v_gene: TRBV5-1; CDR3nt: TGCGCCAGCAGCTTGGCCGGGGTAGAAGGTTCACCCCTCCACTTT; CDR3aa: CASSLAGVEGSPLHF
abundance: NA; j_gene: TRBJ1-2; d_gene: TRBD1; v_gene: TRBV7-9; CDR3nt: TGTGCCAGCAGCTTGGGGATGGACAGGGGGACGGGAGGCTACACCTTC; CDR3aa: CASSLGMDRGTGGYTF
abundance: NA; j_gene: TRBJ2-7; d_gene: NA; v_gene: TRBV5-4; CDR3nt: TGTGCCAGCAGCTCACGCGGGTCGATTGGGGAGCAGTACTTC; CDR3aa: CASSSRGSIGEQYF
abundance: NA; j_gene: TRBJ1-5; d_gene: NA; v_gene: TRBV5-6; CDR3nt: TGTGCCAGCAGCTTGCTGCGGGACCGGGAGGGCAATCAGCCCCAGCATTTT; CDR3aa: CASSLLRDREGNQPQHF
abundance: few; j_gene: TRBJ1-3; d_gene: NA; v_gene: TRBV5-1; CDR3nt: TGCGCCAGCAGCCACCTAGGACAGTATGGAAACACCATATATTTT; CDR3aa: CASSHLGQYGNTIYF
abundance: NA; j_gene: TRBJ1-6; d_gene: NA; v_gene: TRBV4-1; CDR3nt: TGCGCCAGCAGCCAAGATTGGGCAGGGGTCCCTTATCCCCTCCACTTT; CDR3aa: CASSQDWAGVPYPLHF
abundance: once; j_gene: TRBJ2-7; d_gene: TRBD2; v_gene: TRBV7-2; CDR3nt: TGTGCCAGCAGCCGGACTAGCATAAACGAGCAGTACTTC; CDR3aa: CASSRTSINEQYF
abundance: once; j_gene: TRBJ2-7; d_gene: TRBD2; v_gene: TRBV4-3; CDR3nt: TGCGCCAGCAGCCTAAGCGGGACCAACGAGCAGTACTTC; CDR3aa: CASSLSGTNEQYF
abundance: NA; j_gene: TRBJ2-2; d_gene: TRBD1; v_gene: TRBV5-1; CDR3nt: TGCGCCAGCAGCTTGGGGATTCCAGGGGGCACCGGGGAGCTGTTTTTT; CDR3aa: CASSLGIPGGTGELFF
abundance: NA; j_gene: TRBJ2-3; d_gene: TRBD2; v_gene: TRBV29-1; CDR3nt: TGCAGCGTTTTTGGAGCGGGGGAGAAGGCAGATACGCAGTATTTT; CDR3aa: CSVFGAGEKADTQYF
abundance: NA; j_gene: TRBJ1-2; d_gene: TRBD1; v_gene: TRBV13; CDR3nt: TGTGCCAGCAGCCCTGGACAGGGGTTTGGCTACACCTTC; CDR3aa: CASSPGQGFGYTF
abundance: NA; j_gene: TRBJ2-7; d_gene: TRBD1; v_gene: TRBV28; CDR3nt: TGTGCCAGCAGTTCCCCGGGACAGACCTACGAGCAGTACTTC; CDR3aa: CASSSPGQTYEQYF
abundance: NA; j_gene: TRBJ2-2; d_gene: TRBD1; v_gene: TRBV6-1; CDR3nt: TGTGCCAGCATAGACAGGGGGCCAACCGGGGAGCTGTTTTTT; CDR3aa: CASIDRGPTGELFF
abundance: few; j_gene: TRBJ2-5; d_gene: NA; v_gene: TRBV29-1; CDR3nt: TGCAGCGTTGCCTCAGGAAGAAAAGAGACCCAGTACTTC; CDR3aa: CSVASGRKETQYF
abundance: many; j_gene: TRBJ1-1; d_gene: TRBD1; v_gene: TRBV4-1; CDR3nt: TGCGCCAGCAGCCAATATTCGACAGGGGAGAGGGGTACTGAAGCTTTCTTT; CDR3aa: CASSQYSTGERGTEAFF
abundance: NA; j_gene: TRBJ2-7; d_gene: NA; v_gene: TRBV27; CDR3nt: TGTGCCAGCAGTTTAGGGGCAGGGTACTACGAGCAGTACTTC; CDR3aa: CASSLGAGYYEQYF
abundance: NA; j_gene: TRBJ2-7; d_gene: NA; v_gene: TRBV7-8; CDR3nt: TGTGCCAGCAGTCGTATAGCGGAGCCCAACTACGAGCAGTACTTC; CDR3aa: CASSRIAEPNYEQYF
abundance: NA; j_gene: TRBJ1-2; d_gene: TRBD1; v_gene: TRBV10-2; CDR3nt: TGCGCCAGCGGAGGGACAGAGAATAACTATGGCTACACCTTC; CDR3aa: CASGGTENNYGYTF
abundance: few; j_gene: TRBJ2-1; d_gene: TRBD2; v_gene: TRBV5-1; CDR3nt: TGCGCCAGCAGCTTGGGACTAGCGGGTGGCAATGAGCAGTTCTTC; CDR3aa: CASSLGLAGGNEQFF
abundance: NA; j_gene: TRBJ2-1; d_gene: TRBD2; v_gene: TRBV6-5; CDR3nt: TGTGCCAGCACCCCGATGGAGCGGGAAAGGAATGAGCAGTTCTTC; CDR3aa: CASTPMERERNEQFF
abundance: NA; j_gene: TRBJ2-6; d_gene: NA; v_gene: TRBV6-1; CDR3nt: TGTGCCAGCAGTCCACTCCCCGGGGCCAACGTCCTGACTTTC; CDR3aa: CASSPLPGANVLTF
abundance: NA; j_gene: TRBJ2-5; d_gene: NA; v_gene: TRBV7-7; CDR3nt: TGTGCCAGCAGCTTGATGTACAGGGAGACCCAGTACTTC; CDR3aa: CASSLMYRETQYF
abundance: NA; j_gene: TRBJ2-7; d_gene: TRBD2; v_gene: TRBV19; CDR3nt: TGTGCCAGTAGTCCTGCGAGCGGGAGGATCTACGAGCAGTACTTC; CDR3aa: CASSPASGRIYEQYF
abundance: NA; j_gene: TRBJ1-4; d_gene: NA; v_gene: TRBV7-7; CDR3nt: TGTGCCAGCAGCTTTTCAACAGGAGCGGGTGAAAAACTGTTTTTT; CDR3aa: CASSFSTGAGEKLFF
abundance: NA; j_gene: TRBJ1-1; d_gene: NA; v_gene: TRBV5-1; CDR3nt: TGCGCCAGCAGCTTGGTGGGGGGGAACACTGAAGCTTTCTTT; CDR3aa: CASSLVGGNTEAFF
abundance: few; j_gene: TRBJ2-5; d_gene: NA; v_gene: TRBV9; CDR3nt: TGTGCCAGCAGCGCCGGACTGGTCCAAGAGACCCAGTACTTC; CDR3aa: CASSAGLVQETQYF
abundance: NA; j_gene: TRBJ1-1; d_gene: TRBD1; v_gene: TRBV5-1; CDR3nt: TGCGCCAGCAGCACCCGGGGCGGACAGGGGGTGACTGAAGCTTTCTTT; CDR3aa: CASSTRGGQGVTEAFF
abundance: NA; j_gene: TRBJ1-5; d_gene: TRBD1; v_gene: TRBV6-5; CDR3nt: TGTGCCAGCACCAGCATGGGACAGGGCAATCAGCCCCAGCATTTT; CDR3aa: CASTSMGQGNQPQHF
abundance: few; j_gene: TRBJ1-1; d_gene: TRBD1; v_gene: TRBV5-1; CDR3nt: TGCGCCAGCAGCTCCAGGGGGCAGTACACTGAAGCTTTCTTT; CDR3aa: CASSSRGQYTEAFF
abundance: NA; j_gene: TRBJ2-5; d_gene: NA; v_gene: TRBV9; CDR3nt: TGTGCCAGCAGCGAGGGGGAGACCCAGTACTTC; CDR3aa: CASSEGETQYF
abundance: NA; j_gene: TRBJ1-4; d_gene: NA; v_gene: TRBV7-9; CDR3nt: TGTGCCAGCAGCTTAACTGCAGGGCCGCTCGGTGAAAAACTGTTTTTT; CDR3aa: CASSLTAGPLGEKLFF
abundance: NA; j_gene: TRBJ1-5; d_gene: NA; v_gene: TRBV4-1; CDR3nt: TGCGCCAGCAGCCAGGGTCACAGGCCCAATCAGCCCCAGCATTTT; CDR3aa: CASSQGHRPNQPQHF
abundance: NA; j_gene: TRBJ1-5; d_gene: NA; v_gene: TRBV28; CDR3nt: TGTGCCAGCAGTCCTACCGGGAGTAGCAATCAGCCCCAGCATTTT; CDR3aa: CASSPTGSSNQPQHF
abundance: once; j_gene: TRBJ2-2; d_gene: NA; v_gene: TRBV5-1; CDR3nt: TGCGCCAGCAGCTTGACAGGAGGGTTGTCCGGGGAGCTGTTTTTT; CDR3aa: CASSLTGGLSGELFF
abundance: NA; j_gene: TRBJ1-2; d_gene: TRBD1; v_gene: TRBV6-5; CDR3nt: TGTGCCAGCAGGACAGGGCTCTGGTATGGCTACACCTTC; CDR3aa: CASRTGLWYGYTF